These 4 T cell receptor beta chains were all obtained from the same sample, sequenced in a study of control samples from healthy donors and cancer patients. Assay: immunoSEQ multiplex PCR; the TCRdb copy retains only in-frame clones and omits some. Of 150,000 to 200,000 clones listed, roughly 92% are singletons. What was sequenced was blood. The source is a woman aged 18-29 years in good health.

V is TRBV27 and J is TRBJ1-5, with D maybe TRBD1 (5 bases). V lost 2 bases to trimming and J lost 3 bases, with 8 bases between them. The length of the CDR3 is 14 residues. Germline assignment: CDR1 MNHEY and CDR2 SMNVEV (reference sequence). In DNA form, the CDR3 reads TGTGCCAGCAGTTTAGCAGGGTCCAATCAGCCCCAGCATTTT. Translation gives CASSLAGSNQPQHF.

V and J are TRBV7-2 and TRBJ2-7; D possibly corresponds to TRBD1 (6 bases). The CDR3 runs to 13 residues. V lost 4 bases and J lost 2, with 9 bases in between. Germline assignment: CDR1 SGHTA and CDR2 FQGNSA. CDR3: CASSYGTPYEQYF. In DNA, the CDR3 is TGTGCCAGCAGCTACGGGACACCCTACGAGCAGTACTTC.

The V gene is TRBV28, the J gene TRBJ1-2; D gene unclear. The V and J ends lost 2 bases and 6 bases respectively, with 7 bases between them. From germline, CDR1 is MDHEN and CDR2 SYDVKM. The length of the CDR3 is 12 residues. CDR3 loop: CASSLKVNGYTF. In nucleotides, the CDR3 is TGTGCCAGCAGTTTAAAGGTAAATGGCTACACCTTC.

V usage is TRBV6-6 and J usage is TRBJ1-1, with 7 bases fitting TRBD1. The CDR3 covers 15 residues. J was trimmed by 5 bases and V by 5 bases; bases with no gene match: 11. The V gene's germline CDR1 is MNHNY and CDR2 SVGAGI (reference sequence). The chain's CDR3 is CASSGLQGLRTEAFF. CDR3 in DNA: TGTGCCAGCAGTGGCTTACAGGGGTTGAGGACTGAAGCTTTCTTT.